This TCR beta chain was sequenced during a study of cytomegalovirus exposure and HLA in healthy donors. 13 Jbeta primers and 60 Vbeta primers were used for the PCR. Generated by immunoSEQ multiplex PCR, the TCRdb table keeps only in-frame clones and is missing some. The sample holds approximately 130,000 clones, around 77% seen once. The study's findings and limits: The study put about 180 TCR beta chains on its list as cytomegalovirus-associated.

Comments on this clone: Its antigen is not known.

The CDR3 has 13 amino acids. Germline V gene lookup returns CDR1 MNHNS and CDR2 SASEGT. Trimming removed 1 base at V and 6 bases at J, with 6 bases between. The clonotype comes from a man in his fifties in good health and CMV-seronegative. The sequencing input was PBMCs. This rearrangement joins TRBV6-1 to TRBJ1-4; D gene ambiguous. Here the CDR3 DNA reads TGTGCCAGCAGTGAAGTTCTCGATGAAAAACTGTTTTTT. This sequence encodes CASSEVLDEKLFF.